The next 8 T cell receptor beta chains were all read from a single sample in a study of identical twins. TCRdb re-called the 5' RACE reads with MiXCR, one entry per CDR3 protein. The sample lists fewer than 250,000 distinct CDR3 sequences, about 7% seen once, with 3.6% in the top ten. The same specimen was also included in a second study, on yellow fever vaccine responses in identical twins.

The sample comprised memory (CD45RO+) T cells sorted from blood. The origin of the receptors is a young woman in good health.

This chain links TRBV18 with TRBJ2-4; 8 bases align to TRBD2. In germline, CDR1 is KGHSH, CDR2 LQKENI. The CDR3 runs to 17 residues. Trimming removed 0 bases from V and 3 bases from J; junction bases left unmatched: 7. The CDR3 is CASSPPRLAGNKNIQYF. CDR3 nucleotides: TGTGCCAGCTCACCACCGAGGCTAGCGGGTAACAAAAACATTCAGTACTTC. Filled out from reference TRBV18 and TRBJ2-4, the complete variable domain reads NAGVMQNPRHLVRRRGQEARLRCSPMKGHSHVYWYRQLPEEGLKFMVYLQKENIIDESGMPKERFSAEFPKEGPSILRIQQVVRGDSAAYFCASSPPRLAGNKNIQYFGAGTRLSVL.

This clonotype has at least ten counts. The J gene is TRBJ2-5, the V gene TRBV12-3 or TRBV12-4; no definite D call. The CDR3 spans 15 residues. Trimming shortened V by 1 base and J by 0 bases, and 9 bases separated the two germline ends. The CDR3: CASSLGASHQETQYF. The CDR3 DNA sequence: TGTGCCAGCAGTTTAGGGGCGAGTCACCAAGAGACCCAGTACTTC.

As DNA, the CDR3 is TGTGCCAGCAGTTTAGTTCCGGGGGGGGCTCGGGAGACCCAGTACTTC. It yields the protein CASSLVPGGARETQYF. The J gene is TRBJ2-5, the V gene TRBV12-3 or TRBV12-4; 8 bases align to TRBD2. CDR3 length: 16 amino acids. V was clipped by 1 base and J by 5 bases; unmatched bases: 9.

In its sample, this clonotype was seen a few times. V usage is TRBV28 and J usage is TRBJ2-2, with 9 bases fitting TRBD2. Germline values: CDR1 MDHEN, CDR2 SYDVKM. The J segment lost 0 bases and the V segment lost 1 base, leaving 9 bases of the junction unmatched. The CDR3 loop spans 19 amino acids. The CDR3 coding sequence is TGTGCCAGCAGTTTATATGGGCCTAGCGGGAAGTCGAACACCGGGGAGCTGTTTTTT. It yields the protein CASSLYGPSGKSNTGELFF.

This clonotype was picked up many times. The chain employs TRBV10-3 and TRBJ1-5; a weak D match, TRBD1 (5 bases). The germline V gene encodes CDR1 ENHRY and CDR2 SYGVKD. V lost 7 bases, J lost 3 bases, and 16 bases lay in between. This CDR3 contains 15 residues. Here the CDR3 DNA reads TGTGCCATCAAGGCAGGGACTGGCAACAATCAGCCCCAGCATTTT. Amino acids: CAIKAGTGNNQPQHF.

The table lists this clonotype with many counts. J is TRBJ2-4 and V is TRBV24-1; unclear D gene. CDR1 KGHDR and CDR2 SFDVKD come from the germline V gene. V shed 3 bases and J shed 0 bases, with 14 bases lying between them. There are 17 residues in the CDR3. CDR3 nucleotide sequence: TGTGCCACCAGTGATGTAGGATCAAACCTAGCCAAAAACATTCAGTACTTC. Its translation: CATSDVGSNLAKNIQYF.

The chain is built from TRBV5-1 and TRBJ2-5; D possibly corresponds to TRBD1 (6 bases). The CDR3 spans 16 residues. Trimming cost V 0 bases and J 5 bases, with 17 bases left between them. CDR1 is SGHRS and CDR2 is YFSETQ in the germline V gene. Here the CDR3 reads CASSLESLGAAETQYF. DNA for the CDR3: TGCGCCAGCAGCTTGGAATCGTTGGGGGCGGCGGAGACCCAGTACTTC.

In its sample, this clonotype was seen a few times. This chain links TRBV5-1 with TRBJ2-1; 10 nucleotides align to TRBD2. This CDR3 is built from 15 residues. The junction had 4 bases not matched to a gene; V was cut back by 4 bases and J by 3 bases. Germline CDR1 is SGHRS and CDR2 is YFSETQ. CDR3 DNA: TGCGCCAGCAGCGCTAGCGGGGGACTCTACAATGAGCAGTTCTTC. It translates to CASSASGGLYNEQFF.